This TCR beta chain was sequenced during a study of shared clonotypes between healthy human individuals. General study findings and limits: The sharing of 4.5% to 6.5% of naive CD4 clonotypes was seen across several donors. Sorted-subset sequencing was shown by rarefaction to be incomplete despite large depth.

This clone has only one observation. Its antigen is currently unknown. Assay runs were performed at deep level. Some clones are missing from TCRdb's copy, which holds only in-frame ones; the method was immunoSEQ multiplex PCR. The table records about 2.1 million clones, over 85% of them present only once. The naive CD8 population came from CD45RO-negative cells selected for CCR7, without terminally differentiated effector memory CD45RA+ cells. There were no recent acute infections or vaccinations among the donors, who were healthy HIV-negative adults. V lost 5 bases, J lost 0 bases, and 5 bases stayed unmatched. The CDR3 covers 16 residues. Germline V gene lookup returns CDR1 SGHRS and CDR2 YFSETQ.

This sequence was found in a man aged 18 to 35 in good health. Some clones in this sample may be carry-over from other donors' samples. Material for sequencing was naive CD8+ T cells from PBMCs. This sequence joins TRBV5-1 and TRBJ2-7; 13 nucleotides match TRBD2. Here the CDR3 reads CASRQTSGRHSYEQYF. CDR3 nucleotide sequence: TGCGCCAGCAGGCAGACTAGCGGGAGGCACTCCTACGAGCAGTACTTC.